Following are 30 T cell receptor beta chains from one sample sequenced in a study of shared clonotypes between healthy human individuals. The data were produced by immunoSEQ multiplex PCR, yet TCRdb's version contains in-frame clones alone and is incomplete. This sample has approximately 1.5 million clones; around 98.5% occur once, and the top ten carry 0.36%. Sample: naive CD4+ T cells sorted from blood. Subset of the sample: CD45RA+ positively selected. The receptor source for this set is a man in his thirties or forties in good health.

CDR3 in amino acids: CASSRDRTGRYGYTF. In DNA form, the CDR3 reads TGTGCCAGCAGCAGAGATCGGACAGGGCGGTATGGCTACACCTTC. This chain links TRBV6-5 with TRBJ1-2; 8 positions match TRBD1. V lost 6 bases and J lost 5; bases outside the gene matches: 11. Germline V gene data show CDR1 as MNHEY and CDR2 as SVGAGI. This CDR3 is built from 15 residues.

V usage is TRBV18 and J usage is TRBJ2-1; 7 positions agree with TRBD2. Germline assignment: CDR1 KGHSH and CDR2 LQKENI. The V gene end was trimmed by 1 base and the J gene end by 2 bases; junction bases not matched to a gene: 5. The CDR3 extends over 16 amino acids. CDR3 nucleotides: TGTGCCAGCTCACCACAGAAAACTAGCGCCTACAATGAGCAGTTCTTC. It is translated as CASSPQKTSAYNEQFF.

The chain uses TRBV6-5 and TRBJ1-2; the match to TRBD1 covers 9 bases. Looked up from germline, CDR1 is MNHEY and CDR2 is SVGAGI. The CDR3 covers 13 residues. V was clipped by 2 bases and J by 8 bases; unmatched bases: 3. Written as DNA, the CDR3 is TGTGCCAGCAGTTACGGGACAGGGAAGGGCTACACCTTC. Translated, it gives CASSYGTGKGYTF.

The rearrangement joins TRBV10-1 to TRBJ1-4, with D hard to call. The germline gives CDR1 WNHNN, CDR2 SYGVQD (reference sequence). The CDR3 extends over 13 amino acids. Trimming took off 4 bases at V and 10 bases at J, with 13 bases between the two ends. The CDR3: CASSAASPGKLFF. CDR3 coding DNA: TGCGCCAGCAGTGCTGCTTCCCCTGGAAAACTGTTTTTT.

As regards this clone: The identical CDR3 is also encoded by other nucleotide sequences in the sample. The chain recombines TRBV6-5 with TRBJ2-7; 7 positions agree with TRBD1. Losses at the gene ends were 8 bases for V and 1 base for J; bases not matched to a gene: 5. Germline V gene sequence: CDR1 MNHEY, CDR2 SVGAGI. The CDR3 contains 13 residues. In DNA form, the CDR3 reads TGTGCCAGCTCCCGGGACAGATCCTACGAGCAGTACTTC. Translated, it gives CASSRDRSYEQYF.

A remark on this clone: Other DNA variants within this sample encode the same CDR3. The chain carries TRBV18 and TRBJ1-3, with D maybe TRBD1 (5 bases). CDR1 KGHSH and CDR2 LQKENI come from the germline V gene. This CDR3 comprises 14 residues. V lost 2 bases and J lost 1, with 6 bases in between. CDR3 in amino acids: CASSPGGSGNTIYF. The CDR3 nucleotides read TGTGCCAGCTCACCAGGGGGTTCTGGAAACACCATATATTTT.

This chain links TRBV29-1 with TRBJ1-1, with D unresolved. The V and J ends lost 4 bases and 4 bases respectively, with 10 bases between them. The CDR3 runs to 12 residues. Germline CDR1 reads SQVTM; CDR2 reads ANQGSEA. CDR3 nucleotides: TGCAGCGTTGGTAAGGTGGCCACTGAAGCTTTCTTT. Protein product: CSVGKVATEAFF.

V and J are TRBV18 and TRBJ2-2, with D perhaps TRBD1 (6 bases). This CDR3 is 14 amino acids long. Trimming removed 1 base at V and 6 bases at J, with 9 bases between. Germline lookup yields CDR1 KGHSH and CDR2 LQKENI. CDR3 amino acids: CASSPLPGAGELFF. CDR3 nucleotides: TGTGCCAGCTCACCACTTCCAGGGGCCGGGGAGCTGTTTTTT. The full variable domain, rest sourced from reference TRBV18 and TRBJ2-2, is NAGVMQNPRHLVRRRGQEARLRCSPMKGHSHVYWYRQLPEEGLKFMVYLQKENIIDESGMPKERFSAEFPKEGPSILRIQQVVRGDSAAYFCASSPLPGAGELFFGEGSRLTVL.

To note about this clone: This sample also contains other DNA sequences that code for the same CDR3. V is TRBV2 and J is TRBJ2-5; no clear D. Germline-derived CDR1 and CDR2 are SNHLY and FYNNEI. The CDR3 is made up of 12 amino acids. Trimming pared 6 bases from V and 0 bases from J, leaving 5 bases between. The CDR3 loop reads CASRSDQETQYF. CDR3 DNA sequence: TGTGCCAGCAGGTCAGACCAAGAGACCCAGTACTTC.

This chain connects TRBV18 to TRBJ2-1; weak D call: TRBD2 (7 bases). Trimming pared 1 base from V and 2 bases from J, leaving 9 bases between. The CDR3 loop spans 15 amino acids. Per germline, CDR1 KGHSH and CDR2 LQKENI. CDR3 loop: CASSPREGAYNEQFF. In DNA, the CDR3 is TGTGCCAGCTCACCACGGGAGGGGGCCTACAATGAGCAGTTCTTC.

The CDR3 reads CASSAQDRGGDNEQFF. CDR3 DNA: TGTGCCAGCAGCGCCCAAGACAGGGGAGGGGACAATGAGCAGTTCTTC. The chain combines TRBV9 with TRBJ2-1; D possibly corresponds to TRBD1 (8 bases). CDR1 and CDR2 from the germline V gene are SGDLS and YYNGEE. V gave up 3 bases and J gave up 5 bases, with 18 bases separating them. The CDR3 is 16 amino acids.

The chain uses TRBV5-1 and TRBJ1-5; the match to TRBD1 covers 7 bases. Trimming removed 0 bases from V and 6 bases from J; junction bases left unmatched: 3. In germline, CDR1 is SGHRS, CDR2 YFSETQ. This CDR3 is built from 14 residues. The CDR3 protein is CASSLDRGSQPQHF. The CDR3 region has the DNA TGCGCCAGCAGCTTGGACAGGGGAAGTCAGCCCCAGCATTTT.

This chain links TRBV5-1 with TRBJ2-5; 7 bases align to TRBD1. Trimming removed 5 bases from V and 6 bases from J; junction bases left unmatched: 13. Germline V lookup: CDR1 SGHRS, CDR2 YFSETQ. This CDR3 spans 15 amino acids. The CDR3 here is CASRPGDRGGKTQYF. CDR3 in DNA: TGCGCCAGCAGACCCGGGGACAGAGGGGGAAAGACCCAGTACTTC.

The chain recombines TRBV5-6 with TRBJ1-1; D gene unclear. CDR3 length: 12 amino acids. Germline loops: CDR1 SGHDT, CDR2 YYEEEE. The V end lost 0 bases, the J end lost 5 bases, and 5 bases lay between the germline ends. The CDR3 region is CASSLVVTEAFF. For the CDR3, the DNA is TGTGCCAGCAGCTTGGTTGTAACTGAAGCTTTCTTT.

CDR3 sequence (DNA): TGTGCCAGCTCACCTCGAGACAGGGTCGATGGAAACACCATATATTTT. This gives the protein CASSPRDRVDGNTIYF. This sequence joins TRBV18 and TRBJ1-3; 7 bases match TRBD1. CDR1 is KGHSH and CDR2 is LQKENI in the germline V gene. The V gene end was trimmed by 3 bases and the J gene end by 3 bases; junction bases not matched to a gene: 8. The CDR3 has 16 residues. The full variable domain, with the rest looked up from reference TRBV18 and TRBJ1-3, is NAGVMQNPRHLVRRRGQEARLRCSPMKGHSHVYWYRQLPEEGLKFMVYLQKENIIDESGMPKERFSAEFPKEGPSILRIQQVVRGDSAAYFCASSPRDRVDGNTIYFGEGSWLTVV.

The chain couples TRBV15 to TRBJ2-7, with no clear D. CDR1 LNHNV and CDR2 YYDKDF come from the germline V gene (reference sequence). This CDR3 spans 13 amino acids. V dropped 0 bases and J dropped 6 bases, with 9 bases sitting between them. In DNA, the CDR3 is TGTGCCACCAGCAGAGATCTGTGGCGCGAGCAGTACTTC. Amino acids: CATSRDLWREQYF.

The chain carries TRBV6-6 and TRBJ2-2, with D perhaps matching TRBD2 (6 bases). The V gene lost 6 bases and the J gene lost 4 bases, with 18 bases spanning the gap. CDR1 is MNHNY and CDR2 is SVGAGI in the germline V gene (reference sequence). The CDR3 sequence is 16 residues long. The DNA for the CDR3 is TGTGCCAGCAGAGATTCATCACGGGGGACCACCGGGGAGCTGTTTTTT. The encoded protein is CASRDSSRGTTGELFF.

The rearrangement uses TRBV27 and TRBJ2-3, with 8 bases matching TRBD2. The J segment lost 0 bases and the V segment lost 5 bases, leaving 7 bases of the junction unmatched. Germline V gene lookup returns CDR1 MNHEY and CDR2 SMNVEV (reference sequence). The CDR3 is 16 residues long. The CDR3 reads CASSRRLAPSTDTQYF. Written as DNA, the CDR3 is TGTGCCAGCAGTCGTCGACTAGCGCCTAGCACAGATACGCAGTATTTT.

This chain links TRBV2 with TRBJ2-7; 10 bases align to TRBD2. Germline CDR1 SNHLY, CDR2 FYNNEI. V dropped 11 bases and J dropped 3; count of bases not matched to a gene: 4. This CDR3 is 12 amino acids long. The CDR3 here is CAGRLAGYEQYF. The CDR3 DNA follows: TGTGCCGGACGACTAGCGGGCTACGAGCAGTACTTC.

CDR3 amino acids: CASSLGQTIAALNTEAFF. The CDR3 DNA sequence: TGTGCCAGCAGCTTAGGCCAGACCATAGCAGCCCTGAACACTGAAGCTTTCTTT. The chain recombines TRBV7-8 with TRBJ1-1; no definite D call. Between the trimmed V and J ends, which lost 1 base and 0 bases, there was a span of 18 bases. CDR1 is SGHVS, CDR2 FQNEAQ, per germline. The length of the CDR3 is 18 residues.

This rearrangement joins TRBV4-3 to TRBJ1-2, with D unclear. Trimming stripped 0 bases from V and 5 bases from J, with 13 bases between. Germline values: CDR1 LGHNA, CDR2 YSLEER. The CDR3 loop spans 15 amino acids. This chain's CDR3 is CASSQDLGRKYGYTF. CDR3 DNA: TGCGCCAGCAGCCAAGATCTCGGCAGAAAATATGGCTACACCTTC.

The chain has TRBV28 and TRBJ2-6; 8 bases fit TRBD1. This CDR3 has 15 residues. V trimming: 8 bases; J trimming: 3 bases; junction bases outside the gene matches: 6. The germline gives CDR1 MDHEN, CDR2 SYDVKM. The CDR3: CASHIQGGGANVLTF. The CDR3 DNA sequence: TGTGCCAGCCACATACAGGGGGGTGGGGCCAACGTCCTGACTTTC.

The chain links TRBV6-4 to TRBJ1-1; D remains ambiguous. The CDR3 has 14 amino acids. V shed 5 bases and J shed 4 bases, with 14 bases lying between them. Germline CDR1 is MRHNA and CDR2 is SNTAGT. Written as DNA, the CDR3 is TGTGCCAGCAGTCTCGGACCGACCGGCACTGAAGCTTTCTTT. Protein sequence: CASSLGPTGTEAFF.

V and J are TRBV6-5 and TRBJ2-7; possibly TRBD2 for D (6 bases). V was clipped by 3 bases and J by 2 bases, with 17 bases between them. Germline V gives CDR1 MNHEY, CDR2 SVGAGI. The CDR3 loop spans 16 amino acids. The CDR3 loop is CASSYSVWTTTYEQYF. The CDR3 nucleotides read TGTGCCAGCAGTTATTCCGTTTGGACTACAACCTACGAGCAGTACTTC.

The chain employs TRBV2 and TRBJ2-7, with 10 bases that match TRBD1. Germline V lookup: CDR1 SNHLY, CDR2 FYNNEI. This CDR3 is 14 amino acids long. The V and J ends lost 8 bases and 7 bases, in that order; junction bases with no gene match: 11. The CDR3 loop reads CASAFRTGGREQYF. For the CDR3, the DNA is TGTGCCAGCGCCTTTAGGACAGGGGGGCGAGAGCAGTACTTC.

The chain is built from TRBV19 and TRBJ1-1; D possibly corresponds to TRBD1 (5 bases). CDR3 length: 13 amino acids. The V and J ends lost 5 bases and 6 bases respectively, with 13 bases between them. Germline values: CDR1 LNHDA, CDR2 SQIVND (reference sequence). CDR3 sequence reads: CASSLQELPEAFF. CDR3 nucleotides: TGTGCCAGTAGTCTACAGGAATTACCTGAAGCTTTCTTT. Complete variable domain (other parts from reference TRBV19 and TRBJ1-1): DGGITQSPKYLFRKEGQNVTLSCEQNLNHDAMYWYRQDPGQGLRLIYYSQIVNDFQKGDIAEGYSVSREKKESFPLTVTSAQKNPTAFYLCASSLQELPEAFFGQGTRLTVV.

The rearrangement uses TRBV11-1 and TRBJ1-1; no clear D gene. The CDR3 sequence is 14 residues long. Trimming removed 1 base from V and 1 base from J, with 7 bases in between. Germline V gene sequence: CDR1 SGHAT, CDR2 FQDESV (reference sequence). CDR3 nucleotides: TGTGCCAGCAGCTTAGTCGATCGGAACACTGAAGCTTTCTTT. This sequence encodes CASSLVDRNTEAFF.

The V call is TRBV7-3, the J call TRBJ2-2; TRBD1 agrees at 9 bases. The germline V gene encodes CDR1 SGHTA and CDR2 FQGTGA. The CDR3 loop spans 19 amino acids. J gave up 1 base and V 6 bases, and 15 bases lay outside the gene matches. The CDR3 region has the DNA TGTGCCAGCAGTCCCATCCACACAGGGGGCGCGAGGAACACCGGGGAGCTGTTTTTT. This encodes CASSPIHTGGARNTGELFF.

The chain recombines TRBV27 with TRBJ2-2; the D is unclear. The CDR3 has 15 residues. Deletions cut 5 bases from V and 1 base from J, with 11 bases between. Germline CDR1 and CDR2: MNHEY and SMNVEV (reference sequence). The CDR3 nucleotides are TGTGCCAGCAGTCTCCGGTGGAGGAACACCGGGGAGCTGTTTTTT. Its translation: CASSLRWRNTGELFF.

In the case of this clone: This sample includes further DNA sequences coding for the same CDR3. CDR3 residues: CASSIQVSYEQYF. CDR3 bases: TGTGCCAGTAGTATACAGGTTTCCTACGAGCAGTACTTC. The rearrangement links TRBV19 to TRBJ2-7; no firm D call. CDR1 is LNHDA, CDR2 SQIVND, per germline (reference sequence). The CDR3 sequence is 13 residues long. V lost 2 bases and J 1 base, leaving 6 bases between the germline ends.